The rows below give T cell receptor beta chains drawn from one sample of a study of cytomegalovirus exposure and HLA in healthy donors. Generated by immunoSEQ multiplex PCR, the TCRdb table keeps only in-frame clones and is missing some. The repertoire has roughly 200,000 clones, roughly a tenth of them found once; the top ten carry 1% to 1.5%. Sequencing was performed on PBMCs. The receptor set was obtained from a woman in her twenties or thirties in good health and CMV-seropositive. Each CDR3 is given with its conserved first and last residue. D genes are given only for firm matches. Rows give clone size only sometimes, using once, few, many, or a class for an expanded clone.

clone_size j_call v_call d_call cdr3_aa cdr3_nt
few TRBJ2-1 TRBV6-5 TRBD2 CASSLTGGAGEQFF TGTGCCAGCAGTCTAACGGGAGGCGCGGGTGAGCAGTTCTTC
NA TRBJ1-6 TRBV5-1 NA CASSLVPGRDNSPLHF TGCGCCAGCAGCTTGGTACCCGGTCGGGATAATTCACCCCTCCACTTT
few TRBJ2-1 TRBV12-2 NA CASRPRLAPYNEQFF TGTGCAAGTCGCCCACGACTAGCACCCTACAATGAGCAGTTCTTC
few TRBJ2-5 TRBV30 TRBD2 CARQSGEGGKTQYF TGTGCACGCCAGTCGGGGGAGGGCGGAAAGACCCAGTACTTC
NA TRBJ2-1 TRBV5-4 NA CASSGQNYNEQFF TGTGCCAGCAGTGGACAGAATTACAATGAGCAGTTCTTC
few TRBJ1-3 TRBV6-1 NA CASGGARATGNTIYF TGTGCCAGCGGAGGGGCCAGGGCAACCGGAAACACCATATATTTT
few TRBJ2-1 TRBV30 TRBD2 CAWSPRTSGVSYNEQFF TGTGCCTGGAGTCCACGGACTAGCGGGGTGTCCTACAATGAGCAGTTCTTC
few TRBJ2-3 TRBV6-5 NA CASSTRPTDTQYF TGTGCCAGTTCAACCAGGCCGACAGATACGCAGTATTTT
few TRBJ2-2 TRBV9 TRBD2 CASSPAGGREVGELFF TGTGCCAGCAGCCCAGCGGGAGGACGGGAGGTCGGGGAGCTGTTTTTT
few TRBJ1-2 TRBV18 NA CASHAGGAGPYGYTF TGTGCCAGCCACGCGGGGGGCGCGGGACCCTATGGCTACACCTTC
few TRBJ1-2 TRBV11-2 NA CASSQGLNYGYTF TGTGCCAGCAGCCAAGGACTGAACTATGGCTACACCTTC
NA TRBJ1-3 TRBV15 NA CATSRDRVRVGYSGNTIYF TGTGCCACCAGCAGAGACAGGGTTCGGGTGGGGTACTCTGGAAACACCATATATTTT
NA TRBJ2-7 TRBV7-3 TRBD1 CASSIGTGRSYEQYF TGTGCCAGCAGCATAGGGACAGGGAGATCCTACGAGCAGTACTTC
few TRBJ2-1 TRBV4-1 NA CASSRPERGSYNEQFF TGCGCCAGCAGCCGGCCGGAAAGAGGGTCCTACAATGAGCAGTTCTTC
few TRBJ1-2 TRBV6-5 TRBD1 CASSYGTGSGYTF TGTGCCAGCAGCTATGGGACAGGATCTGGCTACACCTTC
NA TRBJ2-1 TRBV2 TRBD2 CASRQPSGSSYNEQFF TGTGCCAGCAGGCAACCTAGCGGGAGCTCCTACAATGAGCAGTTCTTC
few TRBJ1-4 TRBV25-1 NA CASLATGEKLFF TGTGCCAGCCTGGCTACGGGTGAAAAACTGTTTTTT
NA TRBJ2-7 TRBV5-8 NA CASSRGRRYEQYF TGTGCCAGCAGCCGAGGGAGGCGATACGAGCAGTACTTC
NA TRBJ2-3 TRBV29-1 NA CSVEDRLASTDTQYF TGCAGCGTTGAAGATCGGCTAGCGAGCACAGATACGCAGTATTTT
few TRBJ1-5 TRBV19 TRBD1 CASSSDRVSNQPQHF TGTGCCAGTAGTTCGGACAGGGTTAGCAATCAGCCCCAGCATTTT
NA TRBJ2-2 TRBV27 NA CASRGTDLNTGELFF TGTGCCAGTCGGGGGACAGATCTCAACACCGGGGAGCTGTTTTTT
NA TRBJ2-1 TRBV4-1 NA CASSPSTNSYNEQFF TGCGCCAGCAGCCCCAGTACAAACTCCTACAATGAGCAGTTCTTC
few TRBJ2-6 TRBV25-1 NA CASSDSTTGANVLTF TGTGCCAGCAGTGATAGTACGACTGGGGCCAACGTCCTGACTTTC
few TRBJ2-7 TRBV19 TRBD1 CASSIRQGPGPYEQYF TGTGCCAGTAGTATTCGACAGGGGCCGGGGCCCTACGAGCAGTACTTC
NA TRBJ2-1 TRBV7-9 NA CASSSKTGNEQFF TGTGCCAGCAGCTCGAAGACAGGCAATGAGCAGTTCTTC
NA TRBJ2-3 TRBV9 NA CASSDPDSPSTDTQYF TGTGCCAGCAGCGACCCCGACAGCCCTTCCACAGATACGCAGTATTTT
NA TRBJ2-3 TRBV25-1 NA CAISGGGGTDTQYF TGTGCCATCTCCGGGGGTGGGGGCACAGATACGCAGTATTTT
NA TRBJ1-2 TRBV9 TRBD1 CASSAPGTDGYTF TGTGCCAGCAGCGCGCCAGGGACAGATGGCTACACCTTC
few TRBJ2-2 TRBV18 NA CASSPPRSANTGELFF TGTGCCAGCTCGCCGCCAAGGAGCGCGAACACCGGGGAGCTGTTTTTT
NA TRBJ2-7 TRBV9 TRBD2 CASSVASGTYEQYF TGTGCCAGCAGCGTAGCTAGCGGAACCTACGAGCAGTACTTC
NA TRBJ2-1 TRBV7-2 TRBD1 CASSSLTGGQYNEQFF TGTGCCAGCAGCTCGCTGACAGGGGGGCAATACAATGAGCAGTTCTTC
few TRBJ2-7 TRBV9 TRBD2 CASSVDPSGGEQYF TGTGCCAGCAGCGTAGACCCCTCGGGGGGCGAGCAGTACTTC
NA TRBJ2-3 TRBV7-9 NA CASSFTRTTDTQYF TGTGCCAGCAGCTTTACCAGGACTACAGATACGCAGTATTTT
few TRBJ1-2 TRBV6-1 NA CASSEGSGLSGGYTF TGTGCCAGCAGTGAAGGTAGCGGCTTGAGTGGGGGCTACACCTTC
few TRBJ1-2 TRBV2 NA CASRSPVSIYGYTF TGTGCCAGCAGAAGTCCGGTGTCGATTTATGGCTACACCTTC
few TRBJ2-1 TRBV2 TRBD2 CASSEARLAEAYNEQFF TGTGCCAGCAGTGAAGCGCGGCTAGCGGAAGCCTACAATGAGCAGTTCTTC
NA TRBJ2-7 TRBV29-1 TRBD2 CSVQGPGLASTEQYF TGCAGCGTACAGGGTCCGGGACTAGCGTCCACGGAGCAGTACTTC
few TRBJ2-7 TRBV7-9 TRBD1 CASSKSDRYYEQYF TGTGCCAGCAGCAAATCGGACAGGTACTACGAGCAGTACTTC
NA TRBJ1-4 TRBV5-1 NA CASSLDPRSTNEKLFF TGCGCCAGCAGCTTGGACCCGCGATCAACTAATGAAAAACTGTTTTTT
NA TRBJ1-2 TRBV7-2 NA CASSFISGYTF TGTGCCAGCAGCTTCATTTCTGGCTACACCTTC
few TRBJ1-5 TRBV4-1 TRBD1 CASSPQGAGQPQHF TGCGCCAGCAGCCCACAGGGGGCGGGACAGCCCCAGCATTTT
once TRBJ1-4 TRBV18 NA CASSRSSTNEKLFF TGTGCCAGCTCACGTTCTTCCACTAATGAAAAACTGTTTTTT
once TRBJ2-5 TRBV6-5 TRBD2 CASSFPGGSRETQYF TGTGCCAGCAGTTTTCCAGGCGGGAGTAGAGAGACCCAGTACTTC
NA TRBJ1-2 TRBV19 TRBD1 CASETGTGYGYTF TGTGCCAGTGAGACGGGGACAGGCTACGGCTACACCTTC
NA TRBJ1-4 TRBV29-1 NA CSVGRRGEKLFF TGCAGCGTTGGACGCAGGGGTGAAAAACTGTTTTTT
few TRBJ2-3 TRBV4-1 NA CASSPWGVGRRFTDTQYF TGCGCCAGCAGCCCATGGGGGGTAGGACGCAGATTCACAGATACGCAGTATTTT
few TRBJ1-5 TRBV6-6 NA CASTGGGLGPQHF TGTGCCAGCACCGGGGGGGGGCTTGGGCCCCAGCATTTT
few TRBJ1-6 TRBV6-1 NA CASSDPRRGNSPLHF TGTGCCAGCAGTGACCCACGAAGGGGTAATTCACCCCTCCACTTT
few TRBJ2-5 TRBV7-6 NA CASSPRGTQETQYF TGTGCCAGCAGCCCCCGGGGGACCCAAGAGACCCAGTACTTC
few TRBJ2-1 TRBV10-2 TRBD2 CATSGTRGINEQFF TGCGCTACCTCCGGGACTAGGGGGATCAATGAGCAGTTCTTC
NA TRBJ2-1 TRBV20-1 TRBD1 CSADKQGSGFF TGCAGTGCGGATAAACAGGGGAGTGGGTTCTTC
NA TRBJ1-4 TRBV18 NA CASSPNADEKLFF TGTGCCAGCTCACCGAACGCGGATGAAAAACTGTTTTTT